This T cell receptor (beta chain) was recorded in a study of blood T cells in healthy people across ages. V was trimmed by 0 bases and J by 6 bases, leaving 12 bases between them. Germline V gene sequence: CDR1 SGHDN, CDR2 FVKESK. The length of the CDR3 is 14 residues. PCR was performed a second time for about 7 to 12 cycles using a sample-barcoded 5' primer and a J-beta primer mix. Each cDNA molecule received a tag from a template-switch adaptor that had 12 random nucleotides. TCRdb analysed the 5' RACE reads with MiXCR anew, one entry per CDR3 protein. The data contain hundreds of thousands of distinct CDR3 sequences, 40% to 50% of them singletons. This clonotype was counted only a few times. Its antigen remains unidentified. Overall study findings and caveats: In these data, TCR beta diversity tracked strongly with naive T cell percentage.

V usage is TRBV14 and J usage is TRBJ2-7; D gene unclear. Sequencing was done on a sample of blood. This TCR was sampled from a man aged 55 to 70 in good health. Here the CDR3 DNA reads TGTGCCAGCAGCCAAGAATACGTTTTCTCCGAGCAGTACTTC. Translating it yields CASSQEYVFSEQYF.